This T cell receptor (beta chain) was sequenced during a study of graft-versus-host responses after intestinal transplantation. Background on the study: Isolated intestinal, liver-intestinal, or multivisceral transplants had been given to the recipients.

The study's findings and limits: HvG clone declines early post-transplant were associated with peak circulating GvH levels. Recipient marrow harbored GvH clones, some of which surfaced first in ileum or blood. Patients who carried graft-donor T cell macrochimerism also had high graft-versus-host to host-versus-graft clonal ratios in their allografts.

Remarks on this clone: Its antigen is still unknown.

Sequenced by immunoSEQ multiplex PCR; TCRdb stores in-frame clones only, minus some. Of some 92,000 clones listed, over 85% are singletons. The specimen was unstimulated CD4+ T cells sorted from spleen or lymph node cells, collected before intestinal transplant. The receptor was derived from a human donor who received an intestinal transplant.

CDR3 DNA sequence: TGTGCCAGCACCCCTGGTGGTAGCGGATCTTACAATGAGCAGTTCTTC. This translates into CASTPGGSGSYNEQFF. This rearrangement joins TRBV5-4 to TRBJ2-1; D is possibly TRBD2 (6 bases). Germline CDR1 reads SGHNT; CDR2 reads YYREEE (reference sequence). Trimming removed 6 bases from V and 4 bases from J, with 20 bases in between. This CDR3 spans 16 amino acids. The full variable domain, rest sourced from reference TRBV5-4 and TRBJ2-1, is ETGVTQSPTHLIKTRGQQVTLRCSSQSGHNTVSWYQQALGQGPQFIFQYYREEENGRGNFPPRFSGLQFPNYSSELNVNALELDDSALYLCASTPGGSGSYNEQFFGPGTRLTVL.